This TCR beta chain was sequenced in a study of T-cell memory formation after mild COVID-19. Study-level information: In these data, TCR clusters were largely donor specific.

Deletions cut 0 bases from V and 0 bases from J, with 13 bases between. The germline V gene has CDR1 MNHEY and CDR2 SVGAGI. The CDR3 sequence is 17 residues long. General study findings and limits: Clones that contracted from day 15 to 85 were balanced CD4/CD8, while later expanders leaned CD4+. Some SARS-CoV-2-responding clones were already detected in memory before infection.

With constant-segment primers, 5'RACE yielded cDNA libraries of TCR alpha and TCR beta that carried sample barcodes and UMIs. MiXCR, applied by TCRdb to the 5' RACE reads, yields one record per CDR3 protein. The table shows about 180,000 distinct CDR3 sequences, with approximately 17% occurring only once. In the case of this clonotype: Its matching antigen is unknown.

The chain is built from TRBV6-5 and TRBJ2-3; D gene unclear. The sequencing input was PBMCs or a T cell subset sorted from them (not recorded which). The receptor was derived from a man between 18 and 35 years old who had mild COVID-19 (a few samples of this study predate the infection). Cell type and time point are not known. CDR3: CASSYSIKGGSTDTQYF. CDR3 nucleotide sequence: TGTGCCAGCAGTTACTCGATCAAGGGTGGGAGCACAGATACGCAGTATTTT.